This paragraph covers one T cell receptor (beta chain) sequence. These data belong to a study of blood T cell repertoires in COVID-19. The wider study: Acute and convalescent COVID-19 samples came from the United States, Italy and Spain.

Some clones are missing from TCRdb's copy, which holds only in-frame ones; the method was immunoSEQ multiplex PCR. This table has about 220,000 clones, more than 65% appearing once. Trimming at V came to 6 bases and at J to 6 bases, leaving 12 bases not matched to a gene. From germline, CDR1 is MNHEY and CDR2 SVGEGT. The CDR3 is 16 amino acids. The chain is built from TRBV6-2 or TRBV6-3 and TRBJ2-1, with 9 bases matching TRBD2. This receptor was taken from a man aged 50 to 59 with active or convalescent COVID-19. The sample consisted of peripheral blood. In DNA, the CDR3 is TGTGCCAGCAGCCGATCCCGTAGCGGGAGAAGCAATGAGCAGTTCTTC. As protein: CASSRSRSGRSNEQFF.